These 22 T cell receptor beta chains were all obtained from the same sample, sequenced in a study of blood T cell repertoires in COVID-19 (dated by TCRdb to the early 2020s). Library method: the immunoSEQ multiplex PCR assay. The immuneACCESS repertoire file appears here via TCRdb, limited to in-frame rearrangements. These files lack a portion of the clones; in checked studies, under half of the deficit traces to unresolved V genes, and the cause of the others is not known. This sample gives approximately 150,000 clones in total; roughly 90% of them show up just once. Together, the top ten hold about 1.5% of the sample. The specimen sequenced was peripheral blood. These receptors all come from a human donor in a cohort sampled during active COVID-19.

A single count supports this clone. This CDR3 is CASSLVGLAGVTDTQYF. The CDR3 coding sequence is TGTGCCAGCAGCTTAGTGGGACTAGCGGGGGTCACAGATACGCAGTATTTT. The V gene is TRBV7-9, the J gene TRBJ2-3; TRBD2 matches at 14 bases. The CDR3 runs 17 residues. Germline V gene data show CDR1 as SEHNR and CDR2 as FQNEAQ (reference sequence). The ends lost 1 base at V and 2 bases at J; junction bases unmatched: 2. The whole variable domain, filled in from reference TRBV7-9 and TRBJ2-3, reads DTGVSQNPRHKITKRGQNVTFRCDPISEHNRLYWYRQTLGQGPEFLTYFQNEAQLEKSRLLSDRFSAERPKGSFSTLEIQRTEQGDSAMYLCASSLVGLAGVTDTQYFGPGTRLTVL.

Concerning this clone: This CDR3 is also generated by other DNA sequences in the sample. This chain uses TRBV5-6 with TRBJ1-2; unclear D gene. The length of the CDR3 is 13 residues. Trimming stripped 0 bases from V and 4 bases from J, with 7 bases between. Germline CDR1 and CDR2: SGHDT and YYEEEE. CDR3 DNA: TGTGCCAGCAGCTTGGCAGGTTCCTATGGCTACACCTTC. Residues: CASSLAGSYGYTF.

In its sample, this clone was seen once. The chain couples TRBV4-2 to TRBJ2-7, with 7 bases aligning to TRBD2. The CDR3 is 16 amino acids. V lost 5 bases to trimming and J lost 5 bases; unmatched junction nucleotides: 15. Germline values: CDR1 LGHNA, CDR2 YNFKEQ. The CDR3 loop reads CASSDRGVASGDEQYF. The CDR3 DNA reads TGTGCCAGCAGCGACCGGGGGGTAGCGTCGGGGGACGAGCAGTACTTC.

This chain joins TRBV11-3 and TRBJ2-1, with D perhaps TRBD2 (5 bases). This CDR3 is built from 14 residues. Germline lookup yields CDR1 SGHNT and CDR2 YENEEA. V was trimmed by 5 bases and J by 2 bases, leaving 10 bases between them. CDR3 loop: CASSADWTYNEQFF. The CDR3 bases are TGTGCCAGCAGCGCGGACTGGACCTACAATGAGCAGTTCTTC.

This clone was observed a single time. The V and J genes are TRBV9 and TRBJ2-5, with 10 bases lining up with TRBD1. The trim removed 2 bases at V and 4 bases at J, leaving 5 bases unmatched. CDR1 and CDR2 from the germline V gene are SGDLS and YYNGEE. The CDR3 is 15 residues long. CDR3 protein: CASSVGRTGGETQYF. The CDR3 DNA follows: TGTGCCAGCAGCGTCGGGCGGACAGGGGGAGAGACCCAGTACTTC.

The V and J genes are TRBV27 and TRBJ1-2, with D unclear. The CDR3 has 15 residues. The V gene's germline CDR1 is MNHEY and CDR2 SMNVEV (reference sequence). The V end lost 3 bases, the J end lost 8 bases, and 19 bases lay between the germline ends. The DNA for the CDR3 is TGTGCCAGCAGTTTGTTTGGGGAGGAGGCGGGGGGCTACACCTTC. Translated: CASSLFGEEAGGYTF.

The chain couples TRBV7-2 to TRBJ2-2, with 7 bases matching TRBD1. Germline assignment: CDR1 SGHTA and CDR2 FQGNSA. V was pared by 3 bases and J by 5 bases, with 9 bases of the junction left unmatched. This CDR3 has 16 amino acids. CDR3 sequence: CASSFRPGTDTGELFF. DNA for the CDR3: TGTGCCAGCAGCTTCAGACCCGGGACAGATACCGGGGAGCTGTTTTTT.

The CDR3 spells CASSPVGMETQYF. CDR3 coding DNA: TGTGCCAGTAGCCCCGTCGGGATGGAGACCCAGTACTTC. The genes are TRBV19 and TRBJ2-5, with a tentative D call TRBD2 (5 bases). CDR1 is LNHDA, CDR2 SQIVND, per germline (reference sequence). The CDR3 loop spans 13 amino acids. Trimming left V 6 bases short and J 5 bases short, with 13 bases between. Drawing the rest from reference TRBV19 and TRBJ2-5, the complete variable domain is DGGITQSPKYLFRKEGQNVTLSCEQNLNHDAMYWYRQDPGQGLRLIYYSQIVNDFQKGDIAEGYSVSREKKESFPLTVTSAQKNPTAFYLCASSPVGMETQYFGPGTRLLVL.

Only one count was recorded for this clone. This sequence joins TRBV5-5 and TRBJ1-2; no reliable D call. The CDR3 is 15 residues long. Germline lookup yields CDR1 SGHKS and CDR2 YYEKEE (reference sequence). Trimming stripped 1 base from V and 5 bases from J, with 15 bases between. CDR3 nucleotide sequence: TGTGCCAGCAGCTTGTTTGTCGCGGGCGGGTATGGCTACACCTTC. Amino acid sequence: CASSLFVAGGYGYTF. Together with reference TRBV5-5 and TRBJ1-2, the CDR3 gives the full variable domain: DAGVTQSPTHLIKTRGQQVTLRCSPISGHKSVSWYQQVLGQGPQFIFQYYEKEERGRGNFPDRFSARQFPNYSSELNVNALLLGDSALYLCASSLFVAGGYGYTFGSGTRLTVV.

The V gene is TRBV19, the J gene TRBJ1-5; 9 positions match TRBD1. The ends lost 2 bases at V and 5 bases at J; junction bases unmatched: 1. CDR3 length: 14 amino acids. Germline CDR1 is LNHDA and CDR2 is SQIVND (reference sequence). Written as DNA, the CDR3 is TGTGCCAGTAGTATACGACAGGGGGATCAGCCCCAGCATTTT. It is translated as CASSIRQGDQPQHF.

The V and J genes are TRBV9 and TRBJ1-6, with 7 bases lining up with TRBD1. V trimming: 3 bases; J trimming: 5 bases; junction bases outside the gene matches: 5. The CDR3 sequence is 15 residues long. Germline assignment: CDR1 SGDLS and CDR2 YYNGEE. The CDR3 loop is CASSGPGTDNSPLHF. The CDR3, as DNA: TGTGCCAGCAGCGGACCAGGGACAGATAATTCACCCCTCCACTTT. Looking up the rest from reference TRBV9 and TRBJ1-6 gives the full variable domain: DSGVTQTPKHLITATGQRVTLRCSPRSGDLSVYWYQQSLDQGLQFLIQYYNGEERAKGNILERFSAQQFPDLHSELNLSSLELGDSALYFCASSGPGTDNSPLHFGNGTRLTVT.

The rearrangement uses TRBV3-1 (or the pseudogene TRBV3-2) and TRBJ1-2; 7 bases are a match to TRBD1. This CDR3 contains 13 residues. With V trimmed by 6 bases and J by 2 bases, 3 bases remained unmatched. Germline V gene sequence: CDR1 LGHDT, CDR2 YNNKEL (reference sequence). CDR3 amino acids: CASSSGGNYGYTF. Here the CDR3 DNA reads TGTGCCAGCAGTTCAGGGGGAAACTATGGCTACACCTTC.

The gene calls are TRBV19 and TRBJ2-5; the D is unclear. This CDR3 comprises 13 residues. Germline V gives CDR1 LNHDA, CDR2 SQIVND (reference sequence). The V end lost 3 bases, the J end lost 5 bases, and 10 bases lay between the germline ends. The CDR3 DNA reads as TGTGCCAGTAGTATTAACACGGAGGAGACCCAGTACTTC. It is translated as CASSINTEETQYF.

The rearrangement links TRBV4-1 to TRBJ2-5; D might be TRBD1 (5 bases). The V gene lost 0 bases and the J gene lost 3 bases, with 5 bases spanning the gap. This CDR3 has 13 residues. Germline CDR1 and CDR2: MGHRA and YSYEKL. CDR3 bases: TGCGCCAGCAGCCAAGACAGGGAAGAGACCCAGTACTTC. It codes for CASSQDREETQYF.

The rearrangement links TRBV6-5 to TRBJ1-3; D gene ambiguous. V was clipped by 6 bases and J by 0 bases, with 9 bases between them. Germline V gene lookup returns CDR1 MNHEY and CDR2 SVGAGI. The CDR3 extends over 14 amino acids. The CDR3 coding sequence is TGTGCCAGCAGGATGACTTTCTCTGGAAACACCATATATTTT. Protein: CASRMTFSGNTIYF.

This clone turned up a few times. This chain links TRBV5-1 with TRBJ2-7, with a tentative D call TRBD1 (5 bases). Germline assignment: CDR1 SGHRS and CDR2 YFSETQ. V gave up 5 bases and J gave up 6 bases, with 15 bases separating them. The CDR3 is 13 amino acids. CDR3 nucleotides: TGCGCCAGCAGTCTCACAGGCGTCGGCGAGCAGTACTTC. This gives the protein CASSLTGVGEQYF. Full variable domain (rest looked up from reference TRBV5-1 and TRBJ2-7): KAGVTQTPRYLIKTRGQQVTLSCSPISGHRSVSWYQQTPGQGLQFLFEYFSETQRNKGNFPGRFSGRQFSNSRSEMNVSTLELGDSALYLCASSLTGVGEQYFGPGTRLTVT.

The chain recombines TRBV18 with TRBJ1-1; 8 bases are a match to TRBD1. V was pared by 5 bases and J by 2 bases, with 7 bases of the junction left unmatched. Germline CDR1 is KGHSH and CDR2 is LQKENI. The CDR3 has 15 residues. The CDR3 reads CASSTRQGKNTEAFF. The CDR3 DNA follows: TGTGCCAGCTCAACAAGACAGGGGAAAAACACTGAAGCTTTCTTT.

The chain is built from TRBV2 and TRBJ1-1, with D maybe TRBD1 (5 bases). This CDR3 contains 13 residues. Germline CDR1 and CDR2: SNHLY and FYNNEI. Trimming cost V 7 bases and J 1 base, with 10 bases left between them. The CDR3 coding sequence is TGTGCCAGCAAGGGACTGACGAACACTGAAGCTTTCTTT. As protein: CASKGLTNTEAFF.

The chain links TRBV9 to TRBJ2-3; 7 nucleotides agree with TRBD2. Germline V gene sequence: CDR1 SGDLS, CDR2 YYNGEE. V lost 0 bases, J lost 5 bases, and 3 bases stayed unmatched. The CDR3 is made up of 14 amino acids. This chain's CDR3 is CASSVGLAEDTQYF. In DNA, the CDR3 is TGTGCCAGCAGCGTAGGGCTAGCGGAAGATACGCAGTATTTT. Complete variable domain (other parts from reference TRBV9 and TRBJ2-3): DSGVTQTPKHLITATGQRVTLRCSPRSGDLSVYWYQQSLDQGLQFLIQYYNGEERAKGNILERFSAQQFPDLHSELNLSSLELGDSALYFCASSVGLAEDTQYFGPGTRLTVL.

The chain has TRBV4-1 and TRBJ2-3, with 8 bases fitting TRBD2. This CDR3 is 19 amino acids long. V lost 0 bases, J lost 1 base, and 12 bases stayed unmatched. Germline V lookup: CDR1 MGHRA, CDR2 YSYEKL. The CDR3 coding sequence is TGCGCCAGCAGCCAAGAACCTGGGAGTAGCGGGGTGGGCACAGATACGCAGTATTTT. This encodes CASSQEPGSSGVGTDTQYF.

V is TRBV5-1 and J is TRBJ1-1, with TRBD1 matching 7 bases. V gave up 0 bases and J gave up 4 bases; unmatched junction bases: 6. Per the germline V gene, CDR1 is SGHRS and CDR2 is YFSETQ. The CDR3 consists of 15 residues. As DNA, the CDR3 is TGCGCCAGCAGCTTGGGTGCAGGGGGTAGCACTGAAGCTTTCTTT. Translated: CASSLGAGGSTEAFF. The whole variable domain, filled in from reference TRBV5-1 and TRBJ1-1, reads KAGVTQTPRYLIKTRGQQVTLSCSPISGHRSVSWYQQTPGQGLQFLFEYFSETQRNKGNFPGRFSGRQFSNSRSEMNVSTLELGDSALYLCASSLGAGGSTEAFFGQGTRLTVV.

The chain has TRBV2 and TRBJ2-5; 8 nucleotides align to TRBD1. Germline loops: CDR1 SNHLY, CDR2 FYNNEI. The CDR3 consists of 14 residues. J gave up 2 bases and V 5 bases, and 4 bases lay outside the gene matches. CDR3 bases: TGTGCCAGCAGTCTCAACAGGGGGCAAGAGACCCAGTACTTC. Protein product: CASSLNRGQETQYF.